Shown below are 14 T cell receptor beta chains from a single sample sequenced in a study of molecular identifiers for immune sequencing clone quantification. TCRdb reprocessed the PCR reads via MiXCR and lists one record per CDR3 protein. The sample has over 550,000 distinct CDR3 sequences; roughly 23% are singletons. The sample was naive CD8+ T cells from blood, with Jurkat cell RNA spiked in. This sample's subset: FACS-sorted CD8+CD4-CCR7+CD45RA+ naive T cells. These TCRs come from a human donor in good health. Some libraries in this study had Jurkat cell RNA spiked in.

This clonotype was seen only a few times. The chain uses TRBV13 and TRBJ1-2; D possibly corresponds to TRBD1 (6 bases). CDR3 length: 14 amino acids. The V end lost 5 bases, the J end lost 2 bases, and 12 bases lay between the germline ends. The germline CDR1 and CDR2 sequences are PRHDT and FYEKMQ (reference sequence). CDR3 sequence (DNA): TGTGCCAGCAGCACAGGGCACCAAAACTATGGCTACACCTTC. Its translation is CASSTGHQNYGYTF.

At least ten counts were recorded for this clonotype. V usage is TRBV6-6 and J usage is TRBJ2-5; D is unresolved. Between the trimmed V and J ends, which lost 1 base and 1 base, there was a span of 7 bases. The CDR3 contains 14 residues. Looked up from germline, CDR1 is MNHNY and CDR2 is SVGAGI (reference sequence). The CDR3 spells CASSYWAAQETQYF. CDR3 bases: TGTGCCAGCAGTTACTGGGCAGCCCAAGAGACCCAGTACTTC.

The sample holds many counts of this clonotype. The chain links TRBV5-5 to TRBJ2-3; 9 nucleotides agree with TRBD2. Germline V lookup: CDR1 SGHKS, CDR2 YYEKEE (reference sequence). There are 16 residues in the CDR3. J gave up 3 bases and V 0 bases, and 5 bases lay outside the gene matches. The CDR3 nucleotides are TGTGCCAGCAGCTTGGTCCTAGCGGGGACTACAGATACGCAGTATTTT. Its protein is CASSLVLAGTTDTQYF.

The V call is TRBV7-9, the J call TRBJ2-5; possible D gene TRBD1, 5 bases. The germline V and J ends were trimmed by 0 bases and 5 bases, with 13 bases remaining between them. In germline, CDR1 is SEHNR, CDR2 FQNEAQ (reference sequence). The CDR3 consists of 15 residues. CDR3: CASSLARAYPETQYF. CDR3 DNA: TGTGCCAGCAGCTTAGCCAGGGCTTATCCGGAGACCCAGTACTTC.

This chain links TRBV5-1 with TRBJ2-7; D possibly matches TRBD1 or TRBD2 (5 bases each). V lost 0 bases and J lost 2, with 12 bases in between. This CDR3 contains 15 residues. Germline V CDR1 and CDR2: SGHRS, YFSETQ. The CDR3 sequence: CASSLVPGPTYEQYF. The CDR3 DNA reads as TGCGCCAGCAGCTTGGTACCGGGACCAACCTACGAGCAGTACTTC.

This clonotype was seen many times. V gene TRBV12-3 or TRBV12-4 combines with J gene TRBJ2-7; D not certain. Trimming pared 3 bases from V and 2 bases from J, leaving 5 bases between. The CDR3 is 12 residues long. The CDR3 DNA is TGTGCCAGCAGTTTTGGAGCCTACGAGCAGTACTTC. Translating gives CASSFGAYEQYF.

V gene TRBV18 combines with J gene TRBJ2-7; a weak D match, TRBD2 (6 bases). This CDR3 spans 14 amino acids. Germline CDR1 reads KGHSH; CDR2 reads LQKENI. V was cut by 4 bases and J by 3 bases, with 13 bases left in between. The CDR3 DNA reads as TGTGCCAGCTCACAGGAGGGCAGTGTCTACGAGCAGTACTTC. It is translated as CASSQEGSVYEQYF.

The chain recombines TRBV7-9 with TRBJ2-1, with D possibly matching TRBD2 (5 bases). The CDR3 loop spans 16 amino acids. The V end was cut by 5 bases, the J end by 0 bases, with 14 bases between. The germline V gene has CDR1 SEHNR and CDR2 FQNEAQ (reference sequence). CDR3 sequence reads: CASSPRTVSSYNEQFF. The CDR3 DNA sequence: TGTGCCAGCAGCCCTCGGACTGTTAGCTCCTACAATGAGCAGTTCTTC.

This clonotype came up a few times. CDR3 amino acids: CSLIVVGTSGDGVDEQFF. The CDR3 DNA sequence: TGCAGCCTCATCGTAGTGGGGACTAGCGGTGACGGGGTGGATGAGCAGTTCTTC. The gene calls are TRBV29-1 and TRBJ2-1; 11 bases match TRBD2. This CDR3 contains 18 residues. V was clipped by 8 bases and J by 8 bases; unmatched bases: 23. Per germline, CDR1 SQVTM and CDR2 ANQGSEA.

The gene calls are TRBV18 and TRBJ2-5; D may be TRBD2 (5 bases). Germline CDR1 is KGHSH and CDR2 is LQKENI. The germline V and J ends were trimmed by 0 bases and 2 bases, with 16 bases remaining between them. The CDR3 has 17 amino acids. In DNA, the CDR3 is TGTGCCAGCTCACCACCGTTCCGGTCGGGGAATCAAGAGACCCAGTACTTC. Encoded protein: CASSPPFRSGNQETQYF.

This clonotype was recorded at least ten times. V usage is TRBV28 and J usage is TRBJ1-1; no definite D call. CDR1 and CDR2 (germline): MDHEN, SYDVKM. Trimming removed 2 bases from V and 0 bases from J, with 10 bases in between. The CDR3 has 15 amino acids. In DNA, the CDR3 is TGTGCCAGCAGTTTAGCAACAGAAATGAACACTGAAGCTTTCTTT. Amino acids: CASSLATEMNTEAFF.

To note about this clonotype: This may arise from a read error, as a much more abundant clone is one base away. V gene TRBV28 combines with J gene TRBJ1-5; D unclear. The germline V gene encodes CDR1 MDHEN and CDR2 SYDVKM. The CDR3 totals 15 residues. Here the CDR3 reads CASSFTPMGSEPRHF. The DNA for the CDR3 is TGTGCCAGCAGTTTCACCCCAATGGGGAGTGAGCCCCGGCATTTT.

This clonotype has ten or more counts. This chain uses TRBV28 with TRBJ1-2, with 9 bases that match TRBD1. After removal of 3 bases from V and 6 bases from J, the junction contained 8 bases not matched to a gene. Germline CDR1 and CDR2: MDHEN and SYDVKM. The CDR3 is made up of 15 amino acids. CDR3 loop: CASSFPSTGGNGYTF. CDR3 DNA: TGTGCCAGCAGTTTCCCCTCGACAGGGGGTAATGGCTACACCTTC.

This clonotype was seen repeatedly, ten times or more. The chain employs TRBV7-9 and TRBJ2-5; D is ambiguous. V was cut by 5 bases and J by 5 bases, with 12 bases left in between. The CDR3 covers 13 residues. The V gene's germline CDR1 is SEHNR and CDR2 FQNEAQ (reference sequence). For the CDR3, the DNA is TGTGCCAGCAGCCCCCGCAGCCGGGAGACCCAGTACTTC. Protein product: CASSPRSRETQYF.